This T cell receptor (beta chain) was captured by sequencing in a study of CD8 T cells in Susac syndrome. About 0.5 to 1 ug RNA was reverse transcribed with random hexamers. With immunoSEQ multiplex PCR, TCR beta CDR3 was amplified across 54 Vbeta and 13 Jbeta. TCRdb re-analysed the immunoSEQ multiplex PCR reads in MiXCR, keeping a single row per CDR3 protein. This table has 180,000 or so distinct CDR3 sequences, approximately 96% appearing once. The study sequenced TCR beta in blood CD8+ and CD4+ T cells. CDR1 is SGHTA, CDR2 FQGNSA, per germline. This CDR3 has 15 amino acids. V lost 5 bases and J 0 bases, leaving 13 bases between the germline ends.

This sequence joins TRBV7-2 and TRBJ1-2; D unresolved. The source material was CD4+ T cells from PBMCs. The clonotype was recovered from a human donor with multiple sclerosis. CDR3 DNA: TGTGCCAGCAGCCTTACGTCGACATCTAACTATGGCTACACCTTC. Encoded protein: CASSLTSTSNYGYTF.